The rows below give T cell receptor beta chains drawn from one sample of a study of high-grade serous ovarian cancer treatment subgroups. Assay: immunoSEQ multiplex PCR; the TCRdb copy retains only in-frame clones and omits some. The table lists about 4,800 clones, over 60% of them singletons. Sequenced: tumor tissue. The origin of the receptors is a human donor with high-grade serous ovarian cancer. The conserved cysteine and the conserved F or W are not part of the CDR3 here.

V: TRBV10-3; CDR3: AISVGPRLSYEQY
V: TRBV7-9; CDR3: ASSLGGGNYGYT
V: TRBV5-1; CDR3: ASSFTSGGGSEQY
V: TRBV9; CDR3: ASSPRPTGSGYT
V: TRBV5-6; CDR3: ASSVELEQF
V: TRBV7-8; CDR3: ASSTLRQATNEKLF
V: TRBV7-2; CDR3: ASSPRLALTDTQY
V: TRBV2; CDR3: AVGRDPYEQY
V: TRBV7-2; CDR3: ASRSGRTGETQY
V: TRBV2; CDR3: AVERDSYEQY
V: TRBV9; CDR3: ASSVSSGDTYEQY
V: TRBV28; CDR3: ASQLAGGPYEQY
V: TRBV27; CDR3: ASSLSGYLNYGYT
V: TRBV5-5; CDR3: ASRAAGTDTQY
V: TRBV27; CDR3: ASSYGDRGRRGYMNTEAF
V: TRBV7-3; CDR3: ASSLDPTGQGEQF
V: TRBV19; CDR3: ASSRSGSSYEQY
V: TRBV18; CDR3: ASSPQGGTEAF
V: TRBV2; CDR3: ASIVGQGTDTQY
V: TRBV7-2; CDR3: ARGLAGFNEQF
V: TRBV27; CDR3: ASSRDYRTYNEQF
V: TRBV5-1; CDR3: ASSEGQGAYGYT
V: TRBV12-2; CDR3: ASRQGVAGYEQY
V: TRBV28; CDR3: ASSFLAGTDTQY
V: TRBV5-6; CDR3: ASSPDRISEAF
V: TRBV5-1; CDR3: ASSSGTNQETQY
V: TRBV29-1; CDR3: SVDGYQETQY